The 4 T cell receptor beta chains below were found in one sample sequenced in a study of blood T cells in healthy people across ages. A second 7 to 11 cycle PCR used barcoded and J-beta primers. TCRdb ran MiXCR on the 5' RACE reads and lists one entry per CDR3 protein. The sample includes more than 500,000 distinct CDR3 sequences, 25% to 30% of them seen just once. The material sequenced was blood. These receptors were obtained from an older woman in good health.

This clonotype occurred a few times. This rearrangement joins TRBV7-2 to TRBJ1-1; D is possibly TRBD1 (5 bases). The germline V gene encodes CDR1 SGHTA and CDR2 FQGNSA. The V and J ends lost 3 bases and 8 bases respectively, with 16 bases between them. The CDR3 spans 14 residues. The CDR3 loop reads CASSLTIGRGEAFF. Written as DNA, the CDR3 is TGTGCCAGCAGCTTGACAATCGGGAGGGGCGAAGCTTTCTTT.

The CDR3: CASSFYSGGARNYEQYF. DNA of the CDR3: TGTGCCAGCAGCTTCTATAGCGGGGGGGCCCGGAACTACGAGCAGTACTTC. The chain links TRBV7-8 to TRBJ2-7; 11 bases are a match to TRBD2. Trimming removed 3 bases from V and 3 bases from J; junction bases left unmatched: 10. The CDR3 has 17 residues. Looked up from germline, CDR1 is SGHVS and CDR2 is FQNEAQ.

V and J are TRBV4-1 and TRBJ2-7, with 8 nucleotides matching TRBD2. The germline CDR1 and CDR2 sequences are MGHRA and YSYEKL. V shed 1 base and J 2 bases; nucleotides not matched to a gene: 7. This CDR3 spans 16 amino acids. The CDR3 protein is CASSQGGGGRTYEQYF. CDR3 bases: TGCGCCAGCAGCCAAGGAGGTGGCGGGAGGACCTACGAGCAGTACTTC.

A few counts support this clonotype. The rearrangement links TRBV2 to TRBJ1-2; D is undetermined. The CDR3 has 12 residues. Germline CDR1 reads SNHLY; CDR2 reads FYNNEI. The V end lost 3 bases, the J end lost 6 bases, and 8 bases lay between the germline ends. DNA of the CDR3: TGTGCCAGCAGTGACCAAGTGGATGGCTACACCTTC. This translates into CASSDQVDGYTF.